This T cell receptor beta chain was observed in a study of OX40 agonist ivuxolimab in advanced cancers. Some background on the complete study: Ivuxolimab, which targeted the costimulatory receptor OX40 (CD134), was an agonistic, fully human IgG2 monoclonal antibody. Patients were allowed to have had prior anti-PD-1, anti-PD-L1 or anti-CTLA-4 therapy, and 40% of the dose-escalation patients had previously received checkpoint inhibitors. Three dose-escalation patients achieved partial responses, one with hepatocellular carcinoma and two with cutaneous melanoma. A male proportion of roughly 85% and a mean age of roughly 55 years, ranging from about 20 to 80, were recorded for the dose-escalation cohort. The paper covers the monotherapy dose-escalation part of the phase I ivuxolimab trial, which included N ≈ 50 patients. Among the roughly 52 dose-escalation patients, around 20 had hepatocellular carcinoma, 15 melanoma, 9 renal cell carcinoma and 9 head and neck cancer. Peripheral TCRbeta sequencing aimed to test whether ivuxolimab altered TCR sequence diversity and caused clonal T-cell expansion. Intravenous ivuxolimab was administered to patients every 2 weeks at six dose levels: 0.01, 0.1, 0.3, 1.5, 3 and 10 mg/kg.

To sequence the TCRbeta CDR3 region, genomic DNA was isolated from the sorted cells. The immunoSEQ Assay was used for sequencing of TCRbeta CDR3 regions. The table was pulled from immuneACCESS by TCRdb, which kept in-frame rearrangements only. Such tables lose some clones; where checked, under half of the loss comes from unresolved V genes, and the rest has no known cause. The sample data list about 58,000 clones, and approximately 86% of these were observed just once. Around 1% of the sample goes to the ten largest clones. The CDR3, cysteine through phenylalanine, is 14 amino acids long. CDR3 DNA only is kept here, 42 bases in frame from base 1. Cut back by 5 bases and 0 bases, the V and J ends lie 10 bases apart. Reading the germline V gene gives CDR1 SNHLY and CDR2 FYNNEI. The trial excluded patients who had a history of autoimmune disease or were on systemic immunosuppression. Peripheral blood for TCR sequencing was drawn from every dose cohort at baseline, at cycle 4 day 1 and at cycle 7 day 1. Samples came from an open-label, multicenter, first-in-human phase I dose-escalation trial of ivuxolimab. Adults with locally advanced or metastatic melanoma, renal cell carcinoma, hepatocellular carcinoma or head and neck squamous cell carcinoma were enrolled in the trial. CD4+ and CD8+ T cells were sorted separately from peripheral blood before TCR sequencing.

Paper-wide results and their limitations: In the 0.1-3.0 mg/kg groups, partial responders were among the patients with the lowest normalized peripheral clonal expansion, particularly in CD8+ T cells. After ivuxolimab, more expanded clones were found on average in CD8+ T cells than in CD4+ T cells. At doses of 0.1 to 3.0 mg/kg, clonal expansion of both CD4+ and CD8+ blood T cells was observed from baseline to week 6. Low levels of normalized T-cell clonal expansion were also seen in some nonresponding patients. The antigen specificity of the peripheral T cells that underwent clonal expansion was not determined.

Points on this clone: What this receptor recognizes is not known. Base qualities are not provided; no much larger clone lies one nucleotide away.

This chain joins TRBV2 to TRBJ2-5; the D gene remains uncertain. The clonotype was recovered from an adult with an advanced solid tumor such as melanoma, head and neck, liver or kidney cancer. The material was CD4+ or CD8+ T cells sorted from blood, obtained in a trial of the OX40 agonist ivuxolimab. The nucleotide sequence reads TGTGCCAGCAGTTCCAAGCGCGACCAAGAGACCCAGTACTTC. This yields the protein CASSSKRDQETQYF.